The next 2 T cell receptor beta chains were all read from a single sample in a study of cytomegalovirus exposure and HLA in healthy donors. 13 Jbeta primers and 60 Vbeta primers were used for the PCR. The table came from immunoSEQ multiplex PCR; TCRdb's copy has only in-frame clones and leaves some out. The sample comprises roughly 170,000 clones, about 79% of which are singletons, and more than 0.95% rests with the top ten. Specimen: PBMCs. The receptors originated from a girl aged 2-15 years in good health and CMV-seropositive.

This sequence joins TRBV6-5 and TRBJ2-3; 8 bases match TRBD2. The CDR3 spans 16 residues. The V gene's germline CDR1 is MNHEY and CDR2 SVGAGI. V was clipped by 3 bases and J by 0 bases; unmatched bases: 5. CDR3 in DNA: TGTGCCAGCAGTTATGGCGGGAGGTTCAGCACAGATACGCAGTATTTT. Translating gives CASSYGGRFSTDTQYF.

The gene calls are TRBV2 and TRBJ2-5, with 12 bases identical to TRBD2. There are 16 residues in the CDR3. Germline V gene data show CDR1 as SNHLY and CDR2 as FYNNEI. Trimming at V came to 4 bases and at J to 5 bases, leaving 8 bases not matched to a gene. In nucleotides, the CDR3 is TGTGCCAGCAGTGCCTCGACTAGCGGGAGAGGCGAGACCCAGTACTTC. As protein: CASSASTSGRGETQYF.